This record looks at one TCR beta chain sequence and its context. The sample has other DNA sequences that encode this CDR3 too. The data belong to a study of blood T cell repertoires in COVID-19. Overall study: Sites in the United States, Italy and Spain provided acute and convalescent COVID-19 samples.

The data were produced by immunoSEQ multiplex PCR, yet TCRdb's version contains in-frame clones alone and is incomplete. This table holds about 98,000 clones, 81% found once. This TCR came from a woman of 80 years or more with acute or convalescent COVID-19. Sequenced input: peripheral blood.

The CDR3 reads CASSLGDRSTNEKLFF. DNA for the CDR3: TGTGCCAGCAGCTTGGGGGACAGGTCAACTAATGAAAAACTGTTTTTT. The chain carries TRBV5-5 and TRBJ1-4, with TRBD1 matching over 8 bases. This CDR3 spans 16 amino acids. V trimming: 0 bases; J trimming: 0 bases; junction bases outside the gene matches: 1. Germline V gene sequence: CDR1 SGHKS, CDR2 YYEKEE (reference sequence). The complete variable domain, with remaining parts taken from reference TRBV5-5 and TRBJ1-4, reads DAGVTQSPTHLIKTRGQQVTLRCSPISGHKSVSWYQQVLGQGPQFIFQYYEKEERGRGNFPDRFSARQFPNYSSELNVNALLLGDSALYLCASSLGDRSTNEKLFFGSGTQLSVL.